A single sample gave rise to the 2 T cell receptor beta chains below, sequenced in a study of CD8 T cells in ankylosing spondylitis. Study-level results: Within ankylosing spondylitis blood, a TCR beta motif made up of roughly eight highly homologous variants appeared to be characteristic.

These receptors lack a known antigen. TCRdb fed the 5' RACE reads into MiXCR, producing one record per CDR3 protein. Among some 840,000 distinct CDR3 sequences listed, 12% were seen once. Material: blood, either unsorted or a sorted T cell fraction (not recorded which). The receptors were sampled from a male donor with ankylosing spondylitis.

The CDR3 nucleotides are TGTGCCACCAGCAGAGACCCGATCGACAGGGCGAATGAGCAGTTCTTC. Its protein is CATSRDPIDRANEQFF. V and J are TRBV15 and TRBJ2-1, with 7 bases that match TRBD1. CDR1 and CDR2 (germline): LNHNV, YYDKDF (reference sequence). CDR3 length: 16 residues. V was pared by 0 bases and J by 7 bases, with 9 bases of the junction left unmatched.

This clonotype was counted only a few times. In nucleotides, the CDR3 is TGCGCCAGCAGGACAGGGGCCCACCAAGAGACCCAGTACTTC. This sequence encodes CASRTGAHQETQYF. The rearrangement uses TRBV5-1 and TRBJ2-5, with 8 bases fitting TRBD1. V lost 5 bases, J lost 0 bases, and 3 bases stayed unmatched. The CDR3 is made up of 14 amino acids. Germline V lookup: CDR1 SGHRS, CDR2 YFSETQ.